One sample yielded the 27 T cell receptor beta chains listed below, sequenced in a study of cytomegalovirus exposure and HLA in healthy donors. TCRdb's copy holds only in-frame clones and misses some; the assay was immunoSEQ multiplex PCR. Of a few hundred thousand clones listed, about nine tenths are singletons. Sequencing was performed on PBMCs. These receptors all stem from a young woman in good health and CMV-seronegative.

For this clone: A read error may account for a junction end that differs from germline. The chain employs TRBV20-1 and TRBJ1-2; D is possibly TRBD1 (6 bases). CDR3 length equals 9 residues. CDR1 DFQATT and CDR2 SNEGSKA come from the germline V gene (reference sequence). CDR3 loop: CSAPQGGFF. DNA for the CDR3: TGCAGTGCCCCCCAAGGGGGATTCTTC.

The chain combines TRBV4-1 with TRBJ2-5, with 11 bases matching TRBD2. The V and J ends lost 3 bases and 4 bases, in that order; junction bases with no gene match: 10. The germline CDR1 and CDR2 sequences are MGHRA and YSYEKL. This CDR3 spans 17 amino acids. The CDR3 loop is CASSQLAGGLEGETQYF. The CDR3 bases are TGCGCCAGCAGCCAGCTAGCGGGAGGCCTCGAGGGAGAGACCCAGTACTTC.

The J gene is TRBJ1-5, the V gene TRBV5-8, with 7 bases fitting TRBD1. J was trimmed by 2 bases and V by 4 bases; bases with no gene match: 9. The CDR3 is 16 residues long. In germline, CDR1 is SGHTS, CDR2 YDEGEE. CDR3 nucleotides: TGTGCCAGCAGCCCGCGCCTAACAGGGGGCAATCAGCCCCAGCATTTT. This gives the protein CASSPRLTGGNQPQHF.

The chain combines TRBV30 with TRBJ2-7; 11 bases line up with TRBD2. Germline CDR1 and CDR2: GTSNPN and SVGIG (reference sequence). Trimming cost V 2 bases and J 4 bases; bases outside gene matches: 4. The CDR3 loop spans 14 amino acids. The CDR3 nucleotides read TGTGCCTGGAGTTCCGGGACTAGCGGATACGAGCAGTACTTC. Protein sequence: CAWSSGTSGYEQYF.

The chain couples TRBV29-1 to TRBJ2-1; 9 bases are shared with TRBD2. CDR1 is SQVTM and CDR2 is ANQGSEA in the germline V gene. V shed 1 base, J shed 0 bases, and the junction held 10 bases outside the gene matches. The length of the CDR3 is 18 residues. Written as DNA, the CDR3 is TGCAGCGTTGAAGGTCGGGGACTAGCACCAAGCTCCTACAATGAGCAGTTCTTC. As protein: CSVEGRGLAPSSYNEQFF.

The chain carries TRBV2 and TRBJ1-4; a possible D gene is TRBD1 (5 bases). CDR3 size: 15 residues. V lost 3 bases, J lost 7 bases, and 15 bases lay in between. Germline V lookup: CDR1 SNHLY, CDR2 FYNNEI. The DNA of the CDR3 is TGTGCCAGCAGTGATTTGATAGGGGACTCTGAAAAACTGTTTTTT. Its protein is CASSDLIGDSEKLFF.

V is TRBV6-1 and J is TRBJ1-2; possible D gene TRBD1, 5 bases. V lost 4 bases and J 7 bases, leaving 16 bases between the germline ends. In germline, CDR1 is MNHNS, CDR2 SASEGT. This CDR3 spans 14 amino acids. The CDR3 reads CASSVREAQGGYTF. CDR3 in DNA: TGTGCCAGCAGTGTGAGGGAGGCCCAGGGTGGCTACACCTTC.

The rearrangement links TRBV28 to TRBJ2-5; 12 bases map to TRBD1. The V gene end was trimmed by 8 bases and the J gene end by 4 bases; junction bases not matched to a gene: 8. Germline-derived CDR1 and CDR2 are MDHEN and SYDVKM. The CDR3 spans 15 residues. The DNA of the CDR3 is TGTGCCAGCGAGGAAGTGGGACAGGGGGCAGAGACCCAGTACTTC. This encodes CASEEVGQGAETQYF.

The rearrangement uses TRBV29-1 and TRBJ2-7; D is uncertain. From germline, CDR1 is SQVTM and CDR2 ANQGSEA. The CDR3 covers 12 residues. The V end lost 1 base, the J end lost 4 bases, and 8 bases lay between the germline ends. CDR3 bases: TGCAGCGTTGAAGGGGCTGAGTACGAGCAGTACTTC. This gives the protein CSVEGAEYEQYF.

The chain has TRBV2 and TRBJ2-4; D unresolved. With 6 bases removed from V and 5 bases from J, the gap between germline ends came to 5 bases. CDR1 is SNHLY, CDR2 FYNNEI, per germline. This CDR3 has 11 amino acids. In DNA form, the CDR3 reads TGTGCCAGCAGCCTTCAAAACATTCAGTACTTC. It translates to CASSLQNIQYF.

The rearrangement uses TRBV14 and TRBJ2-7; D is uncertain. The V gene lost 2 bases and the J gene lost 1 base, with 9 bases spanning the gap. The CDR3 loop spans 14 amino acids. Germline CDR1 is SGHDN and CDR2 is FVKESK. CDR3 nucleotides: TGTGCCAGCAGCCAATTTCACGGTTCCTACGAGCAGTACTTC. Protein sequence: CASSQFHGSYEQYF.

The CDR3 reads CASSRTSGLDYTDTQYF. CDR3 sequence (DNA): TGTGCCAGTAGCCGCACTAGCGGGCTAGACTACACAGATACGCAGTATTTT. The chain recombines TRBV19 with TRBJ2-3; TRBD2 aligns across 9 bases. CDR1 and CDR2 from the germline V gene are LNHDA and SQIVND (reference sequence). The CDR3 has 17 residues. The junction had 12 bases not matched to a gene; V was cut back by 6 bases and J by 2 bases.

V usage is TRBV7-3 and J usage is TRBJ1-2; 10 nucleotides match TRBD1. Germline values: CDR1 SGHTA, CDR2 FQGTGA. The CDR3 has 13 amino acids. J gave up 8 bases and V 5 bases, and 5 bases lay outside the gene matches. The CDR3 loop reads CASSKDRGIGYTF. CDR3 sequence (DNA): TGTGCCAGCAGCAAGGACAGGGGGATCGGCTACACCTTC.

This CDR3 reads CASSTLTSGRAGETQYF. CDR3 in DNA: TGTGCCAGTAGCACCCTGACTAGCGGGAGGGCCGGGGAGACCCAGTACTTC. The V gene is TRBV19, the J gene TRBJ2-5; 14 positions agree with TRBD2. This CDR3 is 17 amino acids long. Germline-derived CDR1 and CDR2 are LNHDA and SQIVND (reference sequence). The V gene end was trimmed by 6 bases and the J gene end by 5 bases; junction bases not matched to a gene: 11.

This clone was detected only once. This rearrangement joins TRBV27 to TRBJ1-5; TRBD1 is a possible D gene (6 bases). The CDR3 has 15 residues. CDR1 is MNHEY, CDR2 SMNVEV, per germline (reference sequence). V was shortened by 5 bases and J by 7 bases, with 18 bases between the two germline ends. DNA for the CDR3: TGTGCCAGCAGTGATCGCGGACAGATTTTACAGCCCCAGCATTTT. Amino acids: CASSDRGQILQPQHF.

This clone has only a few counts. The V call is TRBV19, the J call TRBJ2-7; 10 bases are a match to TRBD1. V shed 5 bases and J 2 bases; nucleotides not matched to a gene: 6. CDR1 and CDR2 from the germline V gene are LNHDA and SQIVND (reference sequence). The length of the CDR3 is 15 residues. As DNA, the CDR3 is TGTGCCAGTAGTCCCCGGACAGGGGGAACCTACGAGCAGTACTTC. It is translated as CASSPRTGGTYEQYF.

In this sample, this clone turned up once. The gene calls are TRBV4-1 and TRBJ2-5; TRBD1 might be the D (6 bases). The CDR3 consists of 17 residues. V lost 0 bases and J 4 bases, leaving 18 bases between the germline ends. Germline-derived CDR1 and CDR2 are MGHRA and YSYEKL. The CDR3 sequence is CASSQDIQAGAGETQYF. CDR3 DNA sequence: TGCGCCAGCAGCCAAGATATTCAAGCAGGGGCCGGAGAGACCCAGTACTTC.

This chain connects TRBV5-4 to TRBJ2-7; maybe TRBD2 (6 bases). Trimming took off 4 bases at V and 12 bases at J, with 17 bases between the two ends. CDR1 and CDR2 (germline): SGHNT, YYREEE (reference sequence). There are 12 residues in the CDR3. The CDR3 DNA reads TGTGCCAGCAGCCAACCGGGAAGCGGGTGGTACTTC. As protein: CASSQPGSGWYF.

This sequence joins TRBV19 and TRBJ2-1, with TRBD1 matching over 7 bases. V lost 5 bases to trimming and J lost 8 bases; unmatched junction nucleotides: 12. This CDR3 comprises 15 residues. CDR1 LNHDA and CDR2 SQIVND come from the germline V gene (reference sequence). The CDR3 protein is CASSGPGTAMDEQFF. The DNA for the CDR3 is TGTGCCAGTAGTGGGCCCGGGACAGCAATGGATGAGCAGTTCTTC.

The rearrangement uses TRBV14 and TRBJ2-1; D might be TRBD1 (5 bases). The CDR3 runs 12 residues. Per the germline V gene, CDR1 is SGHDN and CDR2 is FVKESK. V lost 1 base and J 12 bases, leaving 10 bases between the germline ends. The CDR3 bases are TGTGCCAGCAGCCAAGGGGGCCTAGGGCAGTTCTTC. This translates into CASSQGGLGQFF.

This sequence joins TRBV5-8 and TRBJ1-6; TRBD1 agrees at 7 bases. CDR1 and CDR2 (germline): SGHTS, YDEGEE. J gave up 8 bases and V 4 bases, and 6 bases lay outside the gene matches. This CDR3 spans 14 amino acids. Here the CDR3 reads CASSPDRIDSPLHF. The CDR3, as DNA: TGTGCCAGCAGCCCGGACAGGATCGATTCACCCCTCCACTTT.

The rearrangement links TRBV7-9 to TRBJ2-7, with 14 positions matching TRBD2. The CDR3 contains 14 residues. CDR1 and CDR2 from the germline V gene are SEHNR and FQNEAQ (reference sequence). With V trimmed by 4 bases and J by 6 bases, 2 bases remained unmatched. The CDR3 region has the DNA TGTGCCAGCAGCTCGGGACTAGCGGGAGTCGAGCAGTACTTC. Its protein is CASSSGLAGVEQYF.

The V gene is TRBV27, the J gene TRBJ2-2, with 10 bases matching TRBD2. The CDR3 loop spans 16 amino acids. Germline trimming cut 2 bases from V and 4 bases from J; bases unmatched to any gene: 4. Germline CDR1 is MNHEY and CDR2 is SMNVEV (reference sequence). The CDR3 nucleotides read TGTGCCAGCAGTTTACTAGCGGGGGTCCTCACCGGGGAGCTGTTTTTT. This sequence encodes CASSLLAGVLTGELFF.

The chain combines TRBV19 with TRBJ1-5; TRBD1 matches at 8 bases. V was clipped by 3 bases and J by 2 bases; unmatched bases: 3. Germline CDR1 is LNHDA and CDR2 is SQIVND (reference sequence). The CDR3 contains 15 residues. CDR3 amino acids: CASSIQGARNQPQHF. The CDR3 DNA reads TGTGCCAGTAGTATCCAGGGGGCCCGCAATCAGCCCCAGCATTTT.

The V gene is TRBV30, the J gene TRBJ1-1, with D tentatively TRBD1 (6 bases). Deletions cut 1 base from V and 6 bases from J, with 12 bases between. There are 13 residues in the CDR3. CDR1 GTSNPN and CDR2 SVGIG come from the germline V gene (reference sequence). The CDR3 loop is CAWSAHRAAEAFF. CDR3 nucleotides: TGTGCCTGGAGTGCTCACAGGGCGGCTGAAGCTTTCTTT.

The rearrangement joins TRBV2 to TRBJ2-3; unclear D gene. With 4 bases removed from V and 4 bases from J, the gap between germline ends came to 12 bases. The CDR3 runs to 14 residues. CDR1 and CDR2 from the germline V gene are SNHLY and FYNNEI. The CDR3 loop reads CASSGGARPDTQYF. In nucleotides, the CDR3 is TGTGCCAGCAGTGGCGGCGCCCGCCCAGATACGCAGTATTTT.

This clone was observed a single time. V gene TRBV28 combines with J gene TRBJ2-7; the match to TRBD2 covers 11 bases. The CDR3 covers 16 residues. V lost 3 bases, J lost 3 bases, and 7 bases stayed unmatched. Germline V gene lookup returns CDR1 MDHEN and CDR2 SYDVKM. The CDR3 DNA is TGTGCCAGCAGTTTCGAGATAACTAGCGGGAGCTACGAGCAGTACTTC. Translation gives CASSFEITSGSYEQYF. Filled out from reference TRBV28 and TRBJ2-7, the complete variable domain reads DVKVTQSSRYLVKRTGEKVFLECVQDMDHENMFWYRQDPGLGLRLIYFSYDVKMKEKGDIPEGYSVSREKKERFSLILESASTNQTSMYLCASSFEITSGSYEQYFGPGTRLTVT.